The next 18 T cell receptor beta chains were all read from a single sample in a study of T-cell reconstitution after alpha-beta-depleted transplantation in children. Unique molecular identifiers tagged the TCRbeta library. TCRdb re-called the PCR reads through MiXCR, storing one row per CDR3 protein. The sample has roughly 6,500 distinct CDR3 sequences; around 10% are singletons. The input for sequencing was PBMCs, mostly from graft donor cells, taken 180 days after TCRalphabeta/CD19-depleted stem cell transplant. These receptors came from a child younger than two who had a stem cell transplant for acute myeloid leukemia, so the T cells may come from the graft donor.

At least ten counts were recorded for this clonotype. The CDR3 sequence: CASTGRAGNEQFF. CDR3 nucleotides: TGTGCCAGCACGGGGCGGGCGGGAAATGAGCAGTTCTTC. V usage is TRBV2 and J usage is TRBJ2-1; tentatively, D is TRBD2 (6 bases). In germline, CDR1 is SNHLY, CDR2 FYNNEI. CDR3 length: 13 residues. V dropped 7 bases and J dropped 7 bases, with 14 bases sitting between them.

This clonotype was seen many times. The chain recombines TRBV4-3 with TRBJ1-4; D gene uncertain. The CDR3 is 14 amino acids. The germline V gene has CDR1 LGHNA and CDR2 YSLEER. The V end lost 4 bases, the J end lost 6 bases, and 12 bases lay between the germline ends. Here the CDR3 reads CASSPSRDDEKLFF. The CDR3 bases are TGCGCCAGCAGCCCATCCAGAGACGATGAAAAACTGTTTTTT.

This clonotype was recorded at least ten times. This chain connects TRBV24-1 to TRBJ1-5, with 7 bases that match TRBD1. The ends lost 4 bases at V and 6 bases at J; junction bases unmatched: 5. Germline loops: CDR1 KGHDR, CDR2 SFDVKD. This CDR3 region has 14 residues. CDR3 protein: CATSDTGVGQPQHF. The CDR3 nucleotides read TGTGCCACCAGTGACACAGGGGTAGGTCAGCCCCAGCATTTT.

This clonotype came up many times. The chain recombines TRBV27 with TRBJ1-6; D is ambiguous. V was cut by 1 base and J by 5 bases, with 9 bases left in between. The CDR3 has 15 amino acids. In germline, CDR1 is MNHEY, CDR2 SMNVEV (reference sequence). CDR3 nucleotides: TGTGCCAGCAGTTTATTCGGACCGAATAATTCACCCCTCCACTTT. It is translated as CASSLFGPNNSPLHF.

This clonotype was detected many times. The gene calls are TRBV5-4 and TRBJ2-7; tentatively, D is TRBD1 (6 bases). The germline CDR1 and CDR2 sequences are SGHNT and YYREEE (reference sequence). The CDR3 loop spans 16 amino acids. Between the trimmed V and J ends, which lost 4 bases and 3 bases, there was a span of 20 bases. CDR3 sequence: CASSTTTGMAGYEQYF. In DNA, the CDR3 is TGTGCCAGCAGCACGACGACAGGTATGGCGGGCTACGAGCAGTACTTC.

A few counts support this clonotype. The gene calls are TRBV4-1 and TRBJ2-3, with TRBD2 as a possible D gene (7 bases). This CDR3 region has 16 residues. Deletions cut 3 bases from V and 3 bases from J, with 16 bases between. Germline CDR1 is MGHRA and CDR2 is YSYEKL. The CDR3 here is CASSHFPGGETDTQYF. The CDR3 DNA follows: TGCGCCAGCAGCCATTTCCCGGGGGGCGAGACAGATACGCAGTATTTT.

This clonotype was recorded at least ten times. This chain uses TRBV18 with TRBJ1-5; D is ambiguous. Germline CDR1 is KGHSH and CDR2 is LQKENI. Trimming cost V 2 bases and J 9 bases, with 14 bases left between them. The CDR3 runs 14 residues. CDR3 amino acids: CASSPTPSDAPQHF. For the CDR3, the DNA is TGTGCCAGCTCACCAACACCCTCCGATGCGCCCCAGCATTTT. Variable domain in full (rest from reference TRBV18 and TRBJ1-5): NAGVMQNPRHLVRRRGQEARLRCSPMKGHSHVYWYRQLPEEGLKFMVYLQKENIIDESGMPKERFSAEFPKEGPSILRIQQVVRGDSAAYFCASSPTPSDAPQHFGDGTRLSIL.

This clonotype was seen ten or more times. The rearrangement links TRBV3-1 to TRBJ1-1; TRBD1 agrees at 7 bases. Germline V gene data show CDR1 as LGHDT and CDR2 as YNNKEL (reference sequence). There are 16 residues in the CDR3. The J segment lost 7 bases and the V segment lost 0 bases, leaving 11 bases of the junction unmatched. The CDR3 reads CASSQDGTGAGFEAFF. CDR3 coding DNA: TGTGCCAGCAGCCAAGATGGAACAGGGGCCGGATTTGAAGCTTTCTTT.

There are many counts of this clonotype. J is TRBJ1-1 and V is TRBV15, with unresolved D. Trimming took off 3 bases at V and 2 bases at J, with 7 bases between the two ends. Germline V gives CDR1 LNHNV, CDR2 YYDKDF (reference sequence). This CDR3 region has 13 residues. CDR3 region: CATSSSLNTEAFF. CDR3 in DNA: TGTGCCACCAGCAGCAGTCTTAACACTGAAGCTTTCTTT. The variable domain in full, with the rest retrieved from reference TRBV15 and TRBJ1-1, is DAMVIQNPRYQVTQFGKPVTLSCSQTLNHNVMYWYQQKSSQAPKLLFHYYDKDFNNEADTPDNFQSRRPNTSFCFLDIRSPGLGDTAMYLCATSSSLNTEAFFGQGTRLTVV.

This clonotype is medium-sized by share. The chain is built from TRBV10-2 and TRBJ1-5, with D unclear. In germline, CDR1 is WSHSY, CDR2 SAAADI. CDR3 length: 14 amino acids. V gave up 5 bases and J gave up 3 bases, with 11 bases separating them. Written as DNA, the CDR3 is TGCGCCAGCAGTCACCCGGGTAACAATCAGCCCCAGCATTTT. It encodes CASSHPGNNQPQHF.

This clonotype was observed at least ten times. V gene TRBV27 combines with J gene TRBJ1-2; the D gene is possibly TRBD1 (6 bases). Germline V lookup: CDR1 MNHEY, CDR2 SMNVEV (reference sequence). Trimming removed 6 bases from V and 4 bases from J, with 24 bases in between. The CDR3 contains 17 residues. The CDR3 sequence: CASSPMGAGVKIYGYTF. The CDR3 DNA reads TGTGCCAGCAGCCCAATGGGGGCAGGGGTTAAAATCTATGGCTACACCTTC.

This clonotype has a count of ten or more. The chain is built from TRBV7-9 and TRBJ2-1, with 7 bases matching TRBD2. The J segment lost 8 bases and the V segment lost 1 base, leaving 11 bases of the junction unmatched. CDR3 length: 16 amino acids. The germline V gene encodes CDR1 SEHNR and CDR2 FQNEAQ (reference sequence). The CDR3 spells CASSLDGGRAWYEQFF. In DNA form, the CDR3 reads TGTGCCAGCAGCTTAGACGGTGGGAGGGCCTGGTATGAGCAGTTCTTC.

Ten or more counts support this clonotype. The CDR3 bases are TGTGCCAGCAGTTCACGGACAGGCCGGGCCGGTCAGCCCCAGCATTTT. This codes for CASSSRTGRAGQPQHF. This chain links TRBV27 with TRBJ1-5; 7 bases map to TRBD1. V lost 4 bases and J lost 6; bases outside the gene matches: 12. From germline, CDR1 is MNHEY and CDR2 SMNVEV (reference sequence). This CDR3 spans 16 amino acids.

By its share, this clonotype is large. The rearrangement joins TRBV28 to TRBJ2-1; 7 nucleotides agree with TRBD2. The CDR3 totals 14 residues. CDR1 MDHEN and CDR2 SYDVKM come from the germline V gene. V trimming: 5 bases; J trimming: 4 bases; junction bases outside the gene matches: 5. The CDR3 sequence: CASSPMRGYNEQFF. For the CDR3, the DNA is TGTGCCAGCAGTCCTATGCGGGGGTACAATGAGCAGTTCTTC.

This clonotype was seen at least ten times. The chain recombines TRBV10-3 with TRBJ2-1, with TRBD1 identical over 9 bases. CDR3 length equals 16 residues. Looked up from germline, CDR1 is ENHRY and CDR2 is SYGVKD. Trimming at V came to 1 base and at J to 6 bases, leaving 7 bases not matched to a gene. The CDR3 here is CAISEFQGDRVNEQFF. CDR3 sequence (DNA): TGTGCCATCAGTGAGTTCCAGGGGGACAGGGTCAATGAGCAGTTCTTC.

By sample share, this clonotype is medium-sized. The chain combines TRBV28 with TRBJ1-1, with a weak D call TRBD1 (6 bases). The V gene lost 4 bases and the J gene lost 2 bases, with 20 bases spanning the gap. Germline CDR1 and CDR2: MDHEN and SYDVKM. There are 17 residues in the CDR3. The CDR3: CASSSRGARGENTEAFF. CDR3 in DNA: TGTGCCAGCAGTTCCCGGGGGGCCCGGGGTGAAAACACTGAAGCTTTCTTT.

This clonotype was seen at least ten times. The CDR3 coding sequence is TGTGCCAGTAGTATAGAATACAGGGGGCAGAATGAGCAGTTCTTC. It is translated as CASSIEYRGQNEQFF. This rearrangement joins TRBV19 to TRBJ2-1, with TRBD1 matching over 9 bases. CDR1 and CDR2 from the germline V gene are LNHDA and SQIVND (reference sequence). Trimming cost V 0 bases and J 7 bases; bases outside gene matches: 4. The CDR3 sequence is 15 residues long.

At least ten counts were recorded for this clonotype. The chain recombines TRBV4-1 with TRBJ2-3, with D unresolved. The CDR3 is made up of 12 amino acids. V was trimmed by 2 bases and J by 3 bases, leaving 3 bases between them. Germline CDR1 and CDR2: MGHRA and YSYEKL. CDR3 nucleotides: TGCGCCAGCAGCCAACGGACAGATACGCAGTATTTT. Protein product: CASSQRTDTQYF.